This T cell receptor (beta chain) was observed in a study of vaccination and CD4 T cells after COVID-19. Findings and limits, study-wide: Spike mono-reactivity was found in 304 of 307 vaccine-specific clones from convalescent patients.

At the Johns Hopkins FTIC core, DNA taken from cultured CD4+ T cells was sequenced by way of the Oncomine TCR Beta short-read assay. TCRdb reprocessed the PCR reads via MiXCR and lists one record per CDR3 protein. Of 15,000 to 20,000 distinct CDR3 sequences in the sample, 50% to 75% are singletons; the top ten hold under 14%. Concerning this clonotype itself: The antigen is not known.

Treatment specified: approximately 9-day PBMC culture with coronavirus spike peptide pools or control peptides (ViraFEST assay). This CDR3 has 12 amino acids. Germline assignment: CDR1 MNHNS and CDR2 SASEGT. Trimming pared 7 bases from V and 4 bases from J, leaving 10 bases between. The V gene is TRBV6-1, the J gene TRBJ2-5; no clear D gene. This TCR came from a human donor who had recovered from COVID-19. What was sequenced was CD4+ T cells from blood, cultured in vitro. The CDR3 DNA sequence: TGTGCCAGCACAGTCTTGGGAGAGACCCAGTACTTC. This gives the protein CASTVLGETQYF.